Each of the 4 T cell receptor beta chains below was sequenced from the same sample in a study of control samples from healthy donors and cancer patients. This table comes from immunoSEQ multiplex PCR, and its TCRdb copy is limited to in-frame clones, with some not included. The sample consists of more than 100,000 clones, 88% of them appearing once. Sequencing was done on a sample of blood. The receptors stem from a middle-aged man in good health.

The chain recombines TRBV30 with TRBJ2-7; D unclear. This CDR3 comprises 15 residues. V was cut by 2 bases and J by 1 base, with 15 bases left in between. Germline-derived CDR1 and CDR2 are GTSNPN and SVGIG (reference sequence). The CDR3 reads CAWSPKGVSSYEQYF. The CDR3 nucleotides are TGTGCCTGGAGTCCAAAGGGTGTCAGTTCCTACGAGCAGTACTTC.

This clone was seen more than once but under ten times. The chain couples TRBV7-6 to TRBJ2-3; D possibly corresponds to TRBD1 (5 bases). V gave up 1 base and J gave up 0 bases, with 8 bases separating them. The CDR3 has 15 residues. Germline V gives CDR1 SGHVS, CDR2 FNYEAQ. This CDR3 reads CASSLGGPSTDTQYF. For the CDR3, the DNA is TGTGCCAGCAGCTTAGGGGGCCCTAGCACAGATACGCAGTATTTT. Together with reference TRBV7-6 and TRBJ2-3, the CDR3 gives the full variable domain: GAGVSQSPRYKVTKRGQDVALRCDPISGHVSLYWYRQALGQGPEFLTYFNYEAQQDKSGLPNDRFSAERPEGSISTLTIQRTEQRDSAMYRCASSLGGPSTDTQYFGPGTRLTVL.

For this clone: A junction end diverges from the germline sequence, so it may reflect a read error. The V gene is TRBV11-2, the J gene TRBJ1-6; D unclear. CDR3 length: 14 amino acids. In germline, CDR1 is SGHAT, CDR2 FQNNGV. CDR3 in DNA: TGTGCCGGCAGCTTAGATCTAGATAATTCACCCCTCCACTTT. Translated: CAGSLDLDNSPLHF.

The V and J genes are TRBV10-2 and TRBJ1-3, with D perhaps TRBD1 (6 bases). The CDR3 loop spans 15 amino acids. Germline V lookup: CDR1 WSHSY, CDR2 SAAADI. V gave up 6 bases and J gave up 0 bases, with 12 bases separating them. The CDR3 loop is CASSPTGSSGNTIYF. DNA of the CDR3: TGCGCCAGCAGCCCCACAGGGAGCTCTGGAAACACCATATATTTT.